This entry concerns a single TCR beta chain. As yet, its antigen is unknown. As originally analysed: Sample TCR totals centred on a median of 95,638, ranging about 20,000 to 700,000. MiXCR was run by TCRdb on the RACE reads, yielding one entry per CDR3 protein. The V and J calls and clone size are TCRdb's, not the authors'. Of roughly 200,000 distinct CDR3 sequences listed, under 25% are singletons. The sample originates from a study of human T cells and chemical hapten exposure. Study-wide background: DPC at 0.01% went onto the upper back in patch tests, read at 6 days. The study's findings and limits: TCRs exceeding a frequency of 1 in 1000 stayed unchanged under DPC sensitization.

As for time point: patch test 1, 2 weeks after DPC sensitization. Sample treatment: therapeutic diphenylcyclopropenone sensitization with weekly scalp DPC. CDR3 length: 14 residues. Trimming pared 5 bases from V and 2 bases from J, leaving 13 bases between. Germline CDR1 reads MNHEY; CDR2 reads SMNVEV (reference sequence). Sequencing used whole blood, obtained in connection with sensitization to the hapten diphenylcyclopropenone (DPC). This chain links TRBV27 with TRBJ2-7; TRBD2 is a possible D gene (6 bases). The clonotype originates from a woman aged 45-65 years with alopecia areata. Some clones in this sample may be carry-over from other donors' samples. DNA of the CDR3: TGTGCCAGCAGTCCGCAGCGGGCCCCCTACGAGCAGTACTTC. It is translated as CASSPQRAPYEQYF.